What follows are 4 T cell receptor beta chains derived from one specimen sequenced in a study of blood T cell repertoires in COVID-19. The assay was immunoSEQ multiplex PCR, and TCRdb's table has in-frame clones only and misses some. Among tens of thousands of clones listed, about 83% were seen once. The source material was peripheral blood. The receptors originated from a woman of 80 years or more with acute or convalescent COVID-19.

The CDR3 nucleotides read TGCGCCAGCAGCAATCGGACAGATACCGGGGAGCTGTTTTTT. This translates into CASSNRTDTGELFF. The chain carries TRBV5-1 and TRBJ2-2, with D maybe TRBD1 (6 bases). The CDR3 totals 14 residues. The V and J ends lost 4 bases and 5 bases respectively, with 12 bases between them. The germline V gene encodes CDR1 SGHRS and CDR2 YFSETQ.

The CDR3 loop reads CASSPFRDRGVGGYTF. The CDR3 nucleotides are TGTGCCAGCTCACCATTTCGAGACAGGGGCGTCGGTGGCTACACCTTC. The V and J genes are TRBV18 and TRBJ1-2; TRBD1 agrees at 8 bases. The CDR3 contains 16 residues. V lost 2 bases, J lost 7 bases, and 12 bases stayed unmatched. The germline V gene encodes CDR1 KGHSH and CDR2 LQKENI.

The CDR3 here is CASSPRPLEGEAFF. CDR3 bases: TGTGCCAGCTCACCACGGCCCCTTGAGGGTGAAGCTTTCTTT. The V and J genes are TRBV18 and TRBJ1-1; D gene uncertain. Per germline, CDR1 KGHSH and CDR2 LQKENI. This CDR3 spans 14 amino acids. The V end lost 1 base, the J end lost 7 bases, and 13 bases lay between the germline ends.

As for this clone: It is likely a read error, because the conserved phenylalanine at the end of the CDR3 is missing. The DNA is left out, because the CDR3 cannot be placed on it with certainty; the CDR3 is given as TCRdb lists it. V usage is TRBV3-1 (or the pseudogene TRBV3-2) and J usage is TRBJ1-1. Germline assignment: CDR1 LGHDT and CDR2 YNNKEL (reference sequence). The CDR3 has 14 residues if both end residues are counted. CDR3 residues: CASSVIAPISIRTE.